These 25 T cell receptor beta chains originate from one sample sequenced in a study of shared clonotypes between healthy human individuals. The data were produced by immunoSEQ multiplex PCR, yet TCRdb's version contains in-frame clones alone and is incomplete. The data hold a few million clones, with 85% to 95% observed a single time. The sample consisted of naive CD4+ T cells from PBMCs. Indicated subset: CD45RA+ positively selected. Receptor source: a man aged 18 to 29 in good health. Some clones in this sample may be carry-over from other donors' samples.

The V call is TRBV9, the J call TRBJ1-3, with D possibly TRBD1 on 6 matching bases. Trimming stripped 7 bases from V and 2 bases from J, with 13 bases between. This CDR3 is 14 amino acids long. The germline CDR1 and CDR2 sequences are SGDLS and YYNGEE. The CDR3 DNA reads as TGTGCCAGCGGAACAGGGAGCCCTGGAAACACCATATATTTT. Its protein is CASGTGSPGNTIYF. The whole variable domain, filled in from reference TRBV9 and TRBJ1-3, reads DSGVTQTPKHLITATGQRVTLRCSPRSGDLSVYWYQQSLDQGLQFLIQYYNGEERAKGNILERFSAQQFPDLHSELNLSSLELGDSALYFCASGTGSPGNTIYFGEGSWLTVV.

The rearrangement uses TRBV11-2 and TRBJ2-2; D gene uncertain. Germline-derived CDR1 and CDR2 are SGHAT and FQNNGV. The CDR3 spans 13 residues. Trimming removed 3 bases from V and 7 bases from J, with 9 bases in between. The CDR3, as DNA: TGTGCCAGCAGCTTGCAGGCCAGCGGGGAGCTGTTTTTT. This encodes CASSLQASGELFF.

This chain links TRBV28 with TRBJ1-5, with D maybe TRBD1 (6 bases). The length of the CDR3 is 16 residues. Between the trimmed V and J ends, which lost 5 bases and 2 bases, there was a span of 16 bases. Germline V CDR1 and CDR2: MDHEN, SYDVKM. The CDR3 DNA reads TGTGCCAGCAGTGCTACAGGGTTAGGTGGCAATCAGCCCCAGCATTTT. Translating it yields CASSATGLGGNQPQHF. The full variable domain, rest sourced from reference TRBV28 and TRBJ1-5, is DVKVTQSSRYLVKRTGEKVFLECVQDMDHENMFWYRQDPGLGLRLIYFSYDVKMKEKGDIPEGYSVSREKKERFSLILESASTNQTSMYLCASSATGLGGNQPQHFGDGTRLSIL.

The chain has TRBV18 and TRBJ2-1, with 13 bases fitting TRBD2. The CDR3 runs to 15 residues. Trimming removed 3 bases from V and 7 bases from J; junction bases left unmatched: 3. Germline loops: CDR1 KGHSH, CDR2 LQKENI. CDR3 region: CASSPGTSGINEQFF. The CDR3 DNA reads TGTGCCAGCTCACCGGGGACTAGCGGGATAAATGAGCAGTTCTTC.

This sequence joins TRBV11-2 and TRBJ1-4, with 10 bases matching TRBD1. V gave up 1 base and J gave up 4 bases; unmatched junction bases: 0. Germline V gene data show CDR1 as SGHAT and CDR2 as FQNNGV. The CDR3 covers 15 residues. CDR3 DNA: TGTGCCAGCAGCTTAGGGACAGGGGGTAATGAAAAACTGTTTTTT. Encoded protein: CASSLGTGGNEKLFF.

The chain is built from TRBV5-4 and TRBJ2-1, with 10 nucleotides matching TRBD1. The CDR3 is made up of 15 amino acids. V lost 2 bases, J lost 8 bases, and 7 bases stayed unmatched. The germline gives CDR1 SGHNT, CDR2 YYREEE (reference sequence). CDR3 sequence reads: CASSFRTGGGDEQFF. The DNA for the CDR3 is TGTGCCAGCAGCTTCAGGACAGGGGGAGGCGATGAGCAGTTCTTC.

The chain couples TRBV18 to TRBJ2-7, with a tentative D call TRBD1 (6 bases). V was trimmed by 2 bases and J by 3 bases, leaving 14 bases between them. This CDR3 comprises 15 residues. CDR1 is KGHSH, CDR2 LQKENI, per germline. As DNA, the CDR3 is TGTGCCAGCTCACCAGTTCAGGACAGCAGCTACGAGCAGTACTTC. Residues: CASSPVQDSSYEQYF.

J is TRBJ1-1 and V is TRBV5-5, with D perhaps TRBD1 (6 bases). This CDR3 is 13 amino acids long. With 4 bases removed from V and 1 base from J, the gap between germline ends came to 8 bases. CDR1 is SGHKS and CDR2 is YYEKEE in the germline V gene (reference sequence). The CDR3 protein is CASSRDTNTEAFF. CDR3 sequence (DNA): TGTGCCAGCAGCCGGGACACGAACACTGAAGCTTTCTTT.

The chain has TRBV28 and TRBJ1-2; 12 bases map to TRBD1. This CDR3 has 17 amino acids. J lost 0 bases, V lost 3 bases, and 5 bases had no gene match. Germline CDR1 reads MDHEN; CDR2 reads SYDVKM. Written as DNA, the CDR3 is TGTGCCAGCAGTTTTGTGGGACAGGGGGCTCCTAACTATGGCTACACCTTC. Its translation: CASSFVGQGAPNYGYTF.

V is TRBV9 and J is TRBJ2-2, with D possibly being TRBD1 (6 bases). Per germline, CDR1 SGDLS and CDR2 YYNGEE. The V end lost 3 bases, the J end lost 4 bases, and 16 bases lay between the germline ends. The CDR3 loop spans 16 amino acids. The CDR3 sequence is CASSEKSGASTGELFF. CDR3 DNA sequence: TGTGCCAGCAGCGAAAAATCAGGGGCGAGCACCGGGGAGCTGTTTTTT.

There are a few counts of this clone. At the DNA level, this CDR3 is encoded by other sequences in the same sample as well. The chain has TRBV11-3 and TRBJ1-1; D gene uncertain. Trimming shortened V by 5 bases and J by 1 base, and 8 bases separated the two germline ends. The CDR3 loop spans 13 amino acids. Germline CDR1 is SGHNT and CDR2 is YENEEA. CDR3 in amino acids: CASSLQENTEAFF. DNA for the CDR3: TGTGCCAGCAGCCTTCAGGAGAACACTGAAGCTTTCTTT.

The rearrangement uses TRBV14 and TRBJ2-1, with TRBD2 matching 7 bases. V was clipped by 0 bases and J by 4 bases; unmatched bases: 9. Germline V lookup: CDR1 SGHDN, CDR2 FVKESK. This CDR3 region has 17 residues. In DNA form, the CDR3 reads TGTGCCAGCAGCCAAGAGATTCGGGCTAGCGGTTACAATGAGCAGTTCTTC. The encoded protein is CASSQEIRASGYNEQFF.

The chain links TRBV6-5 to TRBJ2-1; 9 bases fit TRBD2. The germline V gene has CDR1 MNHEY and CDR2 SVGAGI. This CDR3 contains 13 residues. Germline trimming cut 5 bases from V and 8 bases from J; bases unmatched to any gene: 4. CDR3 in amino acids: CASSRGGVDEQFF. The DNA of the CDR3 is TGTGCCAGCAGTCGCGGGGGGGTGGATGAGCAGTTCTTC.

V is TRBV11-2 and J is TRBJ2-5, with TRBD2 matching 7 bases. With 7 bases clipped from V and 5 bases from J, the junction kept 16 bases outside the gene matches. Germline CDR1 reads SGHAT; CDR2 reads FQNNGV. This CDR3 contains 16 residues. The CDR3 region has the DNA TGTGCCAGCAAATCCCTGGACGGGAGGTGGAGGGAGACCCAGTACTTC. Its protein product is CASKSLDGRWRETQYF.

Of note for this clone: Other DNA variants within this sample encode the same CDR3. V is TRBV6-5 and J is TRBJ1-5; D is ambiguous. This CDR3 is built from 14 residues. CDR1 MNHEY and CDR2 SVGAGI come from the germline V gene. V lost 5 bases, J lost 1 base, and 9 bases lay in between. The CDR3 reads CASSRTVSNQPQHF. DNA for the CDR3: TGTGCCAGCAGTCGGACGGTCAGCAATCAGCCCCAGCATTTT.

A note on this clone: A read error may produce the germline difference seen at one junction end. The chain links TRBV10-3 to TRBJ2-1, with unresolved D. The CDR3 totals 13 residues. The germline V gene encodes CDR1 ENHRY and CDR2 SYGVKD. The CDR3 reads CAINETPSGEQFF. The DNA of the CDR3 is TGTGCCATCAATGAGACTCCCTCCGGTGAGCAGTTCTTC.

This rearrangement joins TRBV7-8 to TRBJ2-7; possibly TRBD2 for D (5 bases). CDR1 is SGHVS and CDR2 is FQNEAQ in the germline V gene. CDR3 size: 15 residues. Trimming left V 1 base short and J 5 bases short, with 15 bases between. CDR3 sequence: CASSLVGVMSDEQYF. The CDR3 nucleotides read TGTGCCAGCAGCTTAGTCGGGGTTATGAGCGACGAGCAGTACTTC.

The CDR3 DNA reads TGTGCCAGCAGCTTAGGCCCGGGACAGGGGTCAAAAACCCAGTACTTC. Translated: CASSLGPGQGSKTQYF. This chain uses TRBV11-3 with TRBJ2-5; 10 bases align to TRBD1. Trimming cost V 1 base and J 8 bases; bases outside gene matches: 10. Germline V lookup: CDR1 SGHNT, CDR2 YENEEA. CDR3 length: 16 residues.

The chain has TRBV29-1 and TRBJ2-1; TRBD1 aligns across 8 bases. The V and J ends lost 4 bases and 6 bases, in that order; junction bases with no gene match: 8. Germline V gene lookup returns CDR1 SQVTM and CDR2 ANQGSEA. This CDR3 is 14 amino acids long. For the CDR3, the DNA is TGCAGCGTTGGGTCCCTGGACAGGGTCAATGAGCAGTTCTTC. Translated: CSVGSLDRVNEQFF.

The rearrangement uses TRBV5-4 and TRBJ2-3; TRBD1 matches 9 bases. This CDR3 is built from 13 residues. V was pared by 4 bases and J by 5 bases, with 2 bases of the junction left unmatched. Germline V gives CDR1 SGHNT, CDR2 YYREEE (reference sequence). The CDR3, as DNA: TGTGCCAGCAGCGCGGGACAGGGAGATACGCAGTATTTT. Translating it yields CASSAGQGDTQYF. Variable domain in full (rest from reference TRBV5-4 and TRBJ2-3): ETGVTQSPTHLIKTRGQQVTLRCSSQSGHNTVSWYQQALGQGPQFIFQYYREEENGRGNFPPRFSGLQFPNYSSELNVNALELDDSALYLCASSAGQGDTQYFGPGTRLTVL.

This clone was observed once. V gene TRBV6-1 combines with J gene TRBJ2-3; 9 nucleotides match TRBD1. This CDR3 has 16 amino acids. Germline loops: CDR1 MNHNS, CDR2 SASEGT. V lost 2 bases to trimming and J lost 0 bases; unmatched junction nucleotides: 3. CDR3 in amino acids: CASSERTGDSTDTQYF. CDR3 DNA sequence: TGTGCCAGCAGTGAACGGACAGGGGATAGCACAGATACGCAGTATTTT.

V is TRBV2 and J is TRBJ1-6; a weak D match, TRBD1 (5 bases). This CDR3 is built from 15 residues. The germline V gene has CDR1 SNHLY and CDR2 FYNNEI. The V end was cut by 6 bases, the J end by 6 bases, with 15 bases between. The CDR3 coding sequence is TGTGCCAGCAGCCCCCAGGGTATGCCTAATTCACCCCTCCACTTT. Amino acids: CASSPQGMPNSPLHF.

This clone came up once. The CDR3 here is CASSRGRDGNTEAFF. CDR3 sequence (DNA): TGTGCCAGCAGCAGAGGCAGGGACGGGAACACTGAAGCTTTCTTT. The genes are TRBV9 and TRBJ1-1, with a weak D call TRBD1 (5 bases). The germline V gene encodes CDR1 SGDLS and CDR2 YYNGEE. With 4 bases removed from V and 1 base from J, the gap between germline ends came to 14 bases. The CDR3 is made up of 15 amino acids. Using reference TRBV9 and TRBJ1-1 for the parts outside the CDR3, the full variable domain is DSGVTQTPKHLITATGQRVTLRCSPRSGDLSVYWYQQSLDQGLQFLIQYYNGEERAKGNILERFSAQQFPDLHSELNLSSLELGDSALYFCASSRGRDGNTEAFFGQGTRLTVV.

A remark on this clone: The same CDR3 can be traced to other DNA sequences in this sample. This chain uses TRBV5-1 with TRBJ2-2; TRBD2 might be the D (6 bases). This CDR3 is built from 16 residues. Germline CDR1 SGHRS, CDR2 YFSETQ. The V end was cut by 0 bases, the J end by 1 base, with 10 bases between. The CDR3 nucleotides are TGCGCCAGCAGCTTGGTCGGGCGGGGGAACACCGGGGAGCTGTTTTTT. It codes for CASSLVGRGNTGELFF.

V gene TRBV6-5 combines with J gene TRBJ1-1, with TRBD1 identical over 8 bases. J was trimmed by 6 bases and V by 8 bases; bases with no gene match: 8. Per germline, CDR1 MNHEY and CDR2 SVGAGI. CDR3 length equals 13 residues. The CDR3 spells CASFTTQGAEAFF. CDR3 sequence (DNA): TGTGCCAGCTTTACGACACAGGGGGCTGAAGCTTTCTTT.